Presented here are 30 T cell receptor beta chains from one specimen sequenced in a study of CD8+CD57+ T cells in acquired aplastic anemia (dated by TCRdb to 2017 to 2018). Reads for this sample came from an Illumina HiSeq 2000. Genomic DNA served as template for TCR beta VDJ combination and CDR3 sequence profiling. In-frame beta chains were kept once TCRdb had trimmed the public reads at Q25 with fastp and called clones with MiXCR. Each CDR3 protein appears once, grouped with its most common genes and DNA. The sample has about 210,000 distinct CDR3 sequences on record, 30% to 40% of them singletons. The top ten constitute about 1.1% of the sample. Material: sorted CD4+, CD8+, or CD8+CD57+ T cells (not recorded which) from PBMCs. These receptors were obtained from a human donor in good health, serving as a control.

The CDR3 is CSAREGAGNTIYF. CDR3 sequence (DNA): TGCAGTGCTAGAGAGGGCGCAGGAAACACCATATATTTT. The chain employs TRBV20-1 and TRBJ1-3; no clear D. Germline V gene sequence: CDR1 DFQATT, CDR2 SNEGSKA (reference sequence). V lost 0 bases and J lost 4, with 7 bases in between. This CDR3 spans 13 amino acids.

This clonotype was found many times. The J gene is TRBJ1-1, the V gene TRBV2; D gene ambiguous. The germline gives CDR1 SNHLY, CDR2 FYNNEI. The V end lost 3 bases, the J end lost 4 bases, and 9 bases lay between the germline ends. CDR3 length: 13 amino acids. CDR3 residues: CASSDPRATEAFF. In DNA, the CDR3 is TGTGCCAGCAGTGACCCGCGAGCCACTGAAGCTTTCTTT.

Many counts were recorded for this clonotype. The chain carries TRBV20-1 and TRBJ2-7; 8 bases match TRBD2. The CDR3 loop spans 15 amino acids. Germline V gene lookup returns CDR1 DFQATT and CDR2 SNEGSKA (reference sequence). The trim removed 4 bases at V and 5 bases at J, leaving 13 bases unmatched. The CDR3 region has the DNA TGCAGTGCTAAAAGCCCCGCCGGAGCGGGAGACGAGCAGTACTTC. Protein sequence: CSAKSPAGAGDEQYF.

J is TRBJ2-5 and V is TRBV10-2; D is perhaps TRBD1 (6 bases). The V gene's germline CDR1 is WSHSY and CDR2 SAAADI. The CDR3 is 16 residues long. Trimming cost V 0 bases and J 5 bases, with 16 bases left between them. The CDR3 loop reads CASSESLAAGEETQYF. The CDR3 DNA reads TGCGCCAGCAGTGAGTCGTTGGCGGCAGGGGAGGAGACCCAGTACTTC.

This clonotype was seen repeatedly, ten times or more. V gene TRBV2 combines with J gene TRBJ2-4; the D is unclear. Germline V lookup: CDR1 SNHLY, CDR2 FYNNEI. This CDR3 comprises 13 residues. V was shortened by 0 bases and J by 5 bases, with 5 bases between the two germline ends. The CDR3 nucleotides read TGTGCCAGCAGTGAAGCCGTTCAAAACATTCAGTACTTC. It yields the protein CASSEAVQNIQYF.

This clonotype appeared many times. The gene calls are TRBV9 and TRBJ1-3; D is ambiguous. Deletions cut 0 bases from V and 2 bases from J, with 6 bases between. This CDR3 contains 14 residues. The germline CDR1 and CDR2 sequences are SGDLS and YYNGEE. CDR3 sequence: CASSVVSTGNTIYF. The CDR3 nucleotides read TGTGCCAGCAGCGTAGTCAGCACTGGAAACACCATATATTTT.

This clonotype occurred many times. The chain has TRBV7-2 and TRBJ2-5; D tentatively fits TRBD1 or TRBD2 (5 bases each). The V end lost 2 bases, the J end lost 7 bases, and 20 bases lay between the germline ends. Germline assignment: CDR1 SGHTA and CDR2 FQGNSA. The CDR3 is 16 amino acids. The CDR3 protein is CASSLTSEGKGGTQYF. DNA for the CDR3: TGTGCCAGCAGCTTAACAAGCGAGGGGAAAGGAGGGACCCAGTACTTC.

A remark on this clonotype: Germline and junction disagree at one end, which may indicate a read error. The rearrangement joins TRBV11-2 to TRBJ2-1; 12 nucleotides line up with TRBD2. This CDR3 has 17 residues. Germline lookup yields CDR1 SGHAT and CDR2 FQNNGV. Here the CDR3 DNA reads TGTGCCAGCAGCTTCCCCTCGACTAGCGGGGGCTACCATGAGCAGTTCTTC. Its translation: CASSFPSTSGGYHEQFF.

This clonotype has more than one count but fewer than ten. The V call is TRBV2, the J call TRBJ2-7; D possibly corresponds to TRBD2 (5 bases). From germline, CDR1 is SNHLY and CDR2 FYNNEI. The CDR3 spans 14 residues. V lost 8 bases, J lost 2 bases, and 16 bases lay in between. The CDR3 spells CASRGLAGTYEQYF. The CDR3 DNA sequence: TGTGCCAGCCGTGGACTGGCGGGTACCTACGAGCAGTACTTC.

In its sample, this clonotype was seen many times. This chain connects TRBV15 to TRBJ1-2; a possible D gene is TRBD1 (5 bases). Trimming removed 5 bases from V and 8 bases from J, with 12 bases in between. The germline gives CDR1 LNHNV, CDR2 YYDKDF (reference sequence). CDR3 length: 12 amino acids. The CDR3 region is CATSLGEGGYTF. CDR3 sequence (DNA): TGTGCCACCAGCCTGGGGGAGGGGGGCTACACCTTC.

The table lists this clonotype with a few counts. This sequence may be a read error, since a much larger clone differs from it by one base. The chain joins TRBV20-1 to TRBJ1-6; D is ambiguous. Germline V CDR1 and CDR2: DFQATT, SNEGSKA (reference sequence). The V gene lost 0 bases and the J gene lost 7 bases, with 25 bases spanning the gap. This CDR3 region has 19 residues. CDR3 in DNA: TGCAGTGCTAGAGATAAGGGAGGCACTGCGTTGACGGGCAATTCACCCCTCCACTTT. Translating it yields CSARDKGGTALTGNSPLHF.

This clonotype was recorded only once. The chain is built from TRBV7-7 and TRBJ2-5; TRBD1 or TRBD2 may be the D gene (5 bases each). The germline V gene has CDR1 SSHAT and CDR2 FNYEAQ (reference sequence). The CDR3 runs 15 residues. Trimming left V 5 bases short and J 5 bases short, with 18 bases between. CDR3: CASSVGTRGVETQYF. CDR3 coding DNA: TGTGCCAGCAGCGTCGGGACGAGGGGAGTCGAGACCCAGTACTTC.

This chain connects TRBV9 to TRBJ2-1; possibly TRBD2 for D (5 bases). Trimming took 4 bases from V and 4 from J, leaving 18 bases between them. The V gene's germline CDR1 is SGDLS and CDR2 YYNGEE. The length of the CDR3 is 16 residues. CDR3 residues: CASSSLNGIGYNEQFF. DNA of the CDR3: TGTGCCAGCAGCTCCCTCAACGGGATAGGTTACAATGAGCAGTTCTTC.

As concerns this clonotype: The junction departs from the called germline gene at one end, perhaps through a read error. V usage is TRBV7-8 and J usage is TRBJ1-1; D remains unclear. Germline CDR1 is SGHVS and CDR2 is FQNEAQ. This CDR3 contains 17 residues. The CDR3 nucleotides are TGTGCCAGCAGCTTCATGCATTTTAGGCCTCCGTACACTGAAGCTTCCTTT. Translating gives CASSFMHFRPPYTEASF.

CDR3 protein: CSARSRGEFGDTQYF. DNA of the CDR3: TGCAGTGCTAGGAGCAGGGGAGAGTTCGGAGATACGCAGTATTTT. This rearrangement joins TRBV20-1 to TRBJ2-3; weak D call: TRBD1 (6 bases). This CDR3 has 15 residues. Looked up from germline, CDR1 is DFQATT and CDR2 is SNEGSKA (reference sequence). V was trimmed by 3 bases and J by 5 bases, leaving 18 bases between them.

This clonotype came up many times. The chain recombines TRBV7-6 with TRBJ1-6; the D is unclear. CDR1 SGHVS and CDR2 FNYEAQ come from the germline V gene. Trimming removed 3 bases at V and 8 bases at J, with 5 bases between. The CDR3 is made up of 12 amino acids. CDR3: CASSFQDSPLHF. DNA for the CDR3: TGTGCCAGCAGCTTCCAGGATTCACCCCTCCACTTT.

This clonotype was observed a few times. The chain uses TRBV12-3 or TRBV12-4 and TRBJ2-3; D gene uncertain. This CDR3 is built from 14 residues. Trimming cost V 2 bases and J 3 bases, with 9 bases left between them. The chain's CDR3 is CASSLQTVTDTQYF. The CDR3 DNA is TGTGCCAGCAGTTTACAGACCGTAACAGATACGCAGTATTTT.

The table lists this clonotype with many counts. The gene calls are TRBV6-1 and TRBJ2-7, with D tentatively TRBD1 (5 bases). V was trimmed by 3 bases and J by 2 bases, leaving 5 bases between them. This CDR3 is 12 amino acids long. The germline V gene has CDR1 MNHNS and CDR2 SASEGT. CDR3 DNA sequence: TGTGCCAGCAGTGACAGGGCCTACGAGCAGTACTTC. Its protein is CASSDRAYEQYF.

This clonotype showed up just a few times. V usage is TRBV6-1 and J usage is TRBJ1-3, with D possibly matching TRBD1 (5 bases). The germline CDR1 and CDR2 sequences are MNHNS and SASEGT. The germline V and J ends were trimmed by 2 bases and 5 bases, with 19 bases remaining between them. The CDR3 runs to 17 residues. DNA for the CDR3: TGTGCCAGCAGTGAACCGGGACGGTTCCAGGACCGAAACACCATATATTTT. Translation gives CASSEPGRFQDRNTIYF.

This clonotype was observed many times. The chain recombines TRBV10-3 with TRBJ1-1, with 7 bases lining up with TRBD1. The J segment lost 7 bases and the V segment lost 1 base, leaving 9 bases of the junction unmatched. The CDR3 is 15 amino acids. Looked up from germline, CDR1 is ENHRY and CDR2 is SYGVKD. CDR3 amino acids: CAISEFRTGEGEAFF. CDR3 in DNA: TGTGCCATCAGTGAGTTTAGGACAGGAGAGGGTGAAGCTTTCTTT.

The V gene is TRBV5-1, the J gene TRBJ2-2; the D is unclear. The germline V gene has CDR1 SGHRS and CDR2 YFSETQ. The CDR3 is 16 amino acids. Trimming removed 2 bases from V and 6 bases from J, with 17 bases in between. The CDR3 DNA is TGCGCCAGCAGCTTAGACCCAAGTGGAGCCCCCGGGGAGCTGTTTTTT. As protein: CASSLDPSGAPGELFF.

The chain uses TRBV20-1 and TRBJ1-2, with a possible D match to TRBD1 (6 bases). V lost 6 bases and J 7 bases, leaving 18 bases between the germline ends. Germline assignment: CDR1 DFQATT and CDR2 SNEGSKA (reference sequence). There are 13 residues in the CDR3. The CDR3 loop is CSAVSGTSGGYTF. The CDR3 DNA follows: TGCAGTGCCGTGTCCGGGACATCGGGTGGCTACACCTTC.

This clonotype appeared many times. The V gene is TRBV7-8, the J gene TRBJ1-5; no firm D call. Germline lookup yields CDR1 SGHVS and CDR2 FQNEAQ. V was cut by 5 bases and J by 6 bases, with 11 bases left in between. The CDR3 is 13 residues long. CDR3 loop: CASSPYGGQPQHF. In nucleotides, the CDR3 is TGTGCCAGCAGCCCGTACGGTGGTCAGCCCCAGCATTTT.

The sample holds many counts of this clonotype. The V call is TRBV14, the J call TRBJ1-2; D is possibly TRBD1 (6 bases). Germline V gene data show CDR1 as SGHDN and CDR2 as FVKESK. The CDR3 is 15 amino acids. V was shortened by 4 bases and J by 2 bases, with 14 bases between the two germline ends. This CDR3 is CASSRRGGSNYGYTF. The CDR3 DNA reads as TGTGCCAGCAGCCGGAGGGGGGGCTCCAACTATGGCTACACCTTC. The variable domain in full, with the rest retrieved from reference TRBV14 and TRBJ1-2, is EAGVTQFPSHSVIEKGQTVTLRCDPISGHDNLYWYRRVMGKEIKFLLHFVKESKQDESGMPNNRFLAERTGGTYSTLKVQPAELEDSGVYFCASSRRGGSNYGYTFGSGTRLTVV.

Only one count was recorded for this clonotype. Relative to the germline gene, one junction end is altered; a read error may explain this. The V gene is TRBV11-1, the J gene TRBJ1-1, with a possible D match to TRBD1 (5 bases). From germline, CDR1 is SGHAT and CDR2 FQDESV (reference sequence). This CDR3 region has 15 residues. CDR3 nucleotide sequence: TGTGCCAGCAGCAGAGGGGAAGGATTGAACACTGGAGCTTTCTTT. It codes for CASSRGEGLNTGAFF.

The chain joins TRBV2 to TRBJ2-2; D gene uncertain. Trimming left V 3 bases short and J 17 bases short, with 4 bases between. The CDR3 is made up of 8 amino acids. Germline CDR1 SNHLY, CDR2 FYNNEI. CDR3 nucleotide sequence: TGTGCCAGCAGTGAGCGATTTTTT. Translated: CASSERFF.

J is TRBJ2-7 and V is TRBV19; possibly TRBD2 for D (7 bases). This CDR3 has 15 residues. The V end was cut by 1 base, the J end by 3 bases, with 13 bases between. Germline V gene lookup returns CDR1 LNHDA and CDR2 SQIVND (reference sequence). CDR3 nucleotides: TGTGCCAGTAGTATAGTTGCGGGGGCCTACTACGAGCAGTACTTC. Translating gives CASSIVAGAYYEQYF.

The chain carries TRBV24-1 and TRBJ2-7, with TRBD2 matching over 7 bases. CDR1 and CDR2 from the germline V gene are KGHDR and SFDVKD. V trimming: 3 bases; J trimming: 2 bases; junction bases outside the gene matches: 9. The CDR3 runs 16 residues. The CDR3 here is CATSDTHAGEAYEQYF. The CDR3 bases are TGTGCCACCAGTGATACCCATGCGGGAGAGGCCTACGAGCAGTACTTC.

This clonotype was seen only a few times. The chain uses TRBV25-1 and TRBJ2-3, with D unclear. This CDR3 region has 14 residues. Germline V gene sequence: CDR1 MGHDK, CDR2 SYGVNS. Trimming removed 3 bases from V and 0 bases from J, with 7 bases in between. CDR3 loop: CASSEASSTDTQYF. Written as DNA, the CDR3 is TGTGCCAGCAGTGAGGCCAGTAGCACAGATACGCAGTATTTT. Looking up the rest from reference TRBV25-1 and TRBJ2-3 gives the full variable domain: EADIYQTPRYLVIGTGKKITLECSQTMGHDKMYWYQQDPGMELHLIHYSYGVNSTEKGDLSSESTVSRIRTEHFPLTLESARPSHTSQYLCASSEASSTDTQYFGPGTRLTVL.

V is TRBV5-5 and J is TRBJ2-5, with a possible D match to TRBD1 (8 bases). Between the trimmed V and J ends, which lost 2 bases and 4 bases, there was a span of 18 bases. Germline values: CDR1 SGHKS, CDR2 YYEKEE (reference sequence). The CDR3 extends over 16 amino acids. The chain's CDR3 is CASSFSGTGLGETQYF. In DNA form, the CDR3 reads TGTGCCAGCAGCTTCTCCGGGACAGGACTAGGAGAGACCCAGTACTTC.